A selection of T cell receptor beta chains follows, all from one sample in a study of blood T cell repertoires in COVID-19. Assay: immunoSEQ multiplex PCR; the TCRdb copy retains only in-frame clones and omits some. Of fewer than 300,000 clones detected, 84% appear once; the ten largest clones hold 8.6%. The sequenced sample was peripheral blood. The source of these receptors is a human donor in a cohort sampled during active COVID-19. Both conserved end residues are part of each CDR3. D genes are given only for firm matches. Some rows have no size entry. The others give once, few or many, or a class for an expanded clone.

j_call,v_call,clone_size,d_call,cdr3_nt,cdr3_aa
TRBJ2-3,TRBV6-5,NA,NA,TGTGCCAGCAGTTACCTGGATCGGGGAGATACGCAGTATTTT,CASSYLDRGDTQYF
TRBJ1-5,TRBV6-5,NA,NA,TGTGCCTGCAGAATCAGAGGGGGTATCAATCAGCCCCAGCATTTT,CACRIRGGINQPQHF
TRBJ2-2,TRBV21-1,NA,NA,TGTGCCAGCAGCCCTCCCGACAGGGGGTCCGGGGAGCTGTTTTTT,CASSPPDRGSGELFF
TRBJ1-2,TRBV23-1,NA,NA,TGCGCCAGCAGTCAACCCTCCCCGTGTAACTATGGCTACACCTTC,CASSQPSPCNYGYTF
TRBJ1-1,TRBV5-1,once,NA,TGCGCCAGCAGCTTGGTTCAGGGCACTGAAGCTTTCTTT,CASSLVQGTEAFF
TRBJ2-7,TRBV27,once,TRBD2,TGTGCCAGCAGTTTAGGGACTAGCGGCTACGAGCAGTACTTC,CASSLGTSGYEQYF
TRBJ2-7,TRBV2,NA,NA,TGTGCCAGCAGTGAATTATGGGGCCCTACTGATTCTCCATACTACGAGCAGTACTTC,CASSELWGPTDSPYYEQYF
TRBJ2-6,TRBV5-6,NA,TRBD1,TGTGCCAGCAGCTTACAGGGGACCGGGGCCAACGTCCTGACTTTC,CASSLQGTGANVLTF
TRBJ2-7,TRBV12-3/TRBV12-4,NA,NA,TGTGCCAGCATATACGAGCAGTACTTC,CASIYEQYF
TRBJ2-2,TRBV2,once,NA,TGTGCCAGCAGTGATTGGAGGGGGCGCACCGGGGAGCTGTTTTTT,CASSDWRGRTGELFF
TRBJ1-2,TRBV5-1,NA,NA,TGCGCCAGCAGTGGATCGGGAACTAACTATGGCTACACCTTC,CASSGSGTNYGYTF
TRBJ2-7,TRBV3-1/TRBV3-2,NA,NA,TGTGCCAGCAGCCCAAGAGTCTTGGGGCGTCAAAACCTCGAGCAGTACTTC,CASSPRVLGRQNLEQYF
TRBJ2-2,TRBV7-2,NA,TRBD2,TGTGCCAGCAGCCCCGGGCGGGGGGGCGGGGAGCTGTTTTTT,CASSPGRGGGELFF
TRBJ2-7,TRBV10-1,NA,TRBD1,TGCGCCAGCAGTGAGGTGGACAGGGGGGCCGAGCAGTACTTC,CASSEVDRGAEQYF
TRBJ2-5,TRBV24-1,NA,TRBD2,TGTGCCACCAGTGATCTAAAGACTAGCTCAGAGACCCAGTACTTC,CATSDLKTSSETQYF
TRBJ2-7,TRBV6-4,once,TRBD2,TGTGCCAGCAGTGGGACTAGCGGGTTCCTCTCCTACGAGCAGTACTTC,CASSGTSGFLSYEQYF
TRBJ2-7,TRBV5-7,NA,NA,TGTGCCAGCAGCTTTTTGGGCAGCTACGAGCAGTACTTC,CASSFLGSYEQYF
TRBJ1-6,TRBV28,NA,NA,TGTGCCAGCAGTTTATGGGCTGGGGCAACGGATTCACCCCTCCACTTT,CASSLWAGATDSPLHF
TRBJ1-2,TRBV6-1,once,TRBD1,TGTGCCAGCAGTGATCTACTTGGGGACAGGGGGCGCTGGGTATACTATGGCTACACCTTC,CASSDLLGDRGRWVYYGYTF
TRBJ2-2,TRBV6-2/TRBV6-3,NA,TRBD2,TGTGCCAGCAGTTACGGGGCGGGGGGGCGGACCGGGGAGCTGTTTTTT,CASSYGAGGRTGELFF
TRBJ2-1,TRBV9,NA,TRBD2,TGTGCCAGCAGCGTAGGTCTAGCGGGATTCTACAATGAGCAGTTCTTC,CASSVGLAGFYNEQFF
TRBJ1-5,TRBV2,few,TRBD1,TGTGCCAGCCGGAGGACAGGGCTCAATCAGCCCCAGCATTTT,CASRRTGLNQPQHF
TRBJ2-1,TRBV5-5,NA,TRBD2,TGTGCCAGCAGCTTGGTACAAGCGGGAAACAATGAGCAGTTCTTC,CASSLVQAGNNEQFF
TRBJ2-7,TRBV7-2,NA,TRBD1,TGTGCCAGCAGCTTCGGGACAGGGGTCCACGAGCAGTACTTC,CASSFGTGVHEQYF
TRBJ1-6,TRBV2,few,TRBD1,TGTGCCAGCAGTCTCCGGGACAGGGACTCACCCCTCCACTTT,CASSLRDRDSPLHF
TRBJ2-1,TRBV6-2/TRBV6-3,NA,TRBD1,TGTGCCAGCAGTTACTTGGGACAGAACAATGAGCAGTTCTTC,CASSYLGQNNEQFF
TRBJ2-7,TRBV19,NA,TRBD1,TGTGCCAGTAGGGACAGGGCCTCCTACGAGCAGTACTTC,CASRDRASYEQYF